The clone carrying this TCR beta chain was detected many times. TCRdb analysed the PCR reads with MiXCR anew, one entry per CDR3 protein. The data hold roughly 320,000 distinct CDR3 sequences, with around 21% observed a single time. This sample was taken from a study of molecular identifiers for immune sequencing clone quantification. The clonotype was recovered from a human donor in good health. Some libraries in this study had Jurkat cell RNA spiked in. The sample taken for sequencing was naive CD8+ T cells from blood, with Jurkat cell RNA spiked in. The sample's subset: FACS-sorted CD8+CD4-CCR7+CD45RA+ naive T cells.

The DNA for the CDR3 is TGCGCCAGCAGGAGGACTAGCACAGATACGCAGTATTTT. It codes for CASRRTSTDTQYF. The V and J genes are TRBV23-1 and TRBJ2-3; D might be TRBD2 (5 bases). TRBV23-1 has ORF status, its function being uncertain. The CDR3 runs to 13 residues. V was trimmed by 6 bases and J by 0 bases, leaving 7 bases between them.